The 18 T cell receptor beta chains reported below all come from one sample, sequenced in a study of blood T cell repertoires in COVID-19. Repertoires were generated with immunoSEQ multiplex PCR, while TCRdb's copy carries only in-frame clones and drops some. The repertoire holds 200,000 to 250,000 clones, with under 90% as singletons. The sample comprised peripheral blood. The source of these receptors is a man aged 25 to 45 with active or convalescent COVID-19.

This sequence joins TRBV7-2 and TRBJ2-5, with TRBD2 matching 7 bases. With 1 base clipped from V and 4 bases from J, the junction kept 12 bases outside the gene matches. The CDR3 totals 17 residues. Germline assignment: CDR1 SGHTA and CDR2 FQGNSA. CDR3 coding DNA: TGTGCCAGCAGCTTAGGGGCCCTAGCGGCACAGGTAGAGACCCAGTACTTC. This codes for CASSLGALAAQVETQYF.

This clone was seen only a few times. The genes are TRBV5-4 and TRBJ2-1, with 7 positions matching TRBD2. From germline, CDR1 is SGHNT and CDR2 YYREEE (reference sequence). With V trimmed by 3 bases and J by 7 bases, 10 bases remained unmatched. This CDR3 contains 15 residues. CDR3 bases: TGTGCCAGCAGCTCCGGGGCTAGCGGAGCTAATGAGCAGTTCTTC. This codes for CASSSGASGANEQFF.

The chain recombines TRBV6-5 with TRBJ2-3; 9 positions match TRBD1. Trimming took 7 bases from V and 6 from J; bases not matched to a gene: 5. CDR1 is MNHEY and CDR2 is SVGAGI in the germline V gene. The CDR3 is 13 amino acids. CDR3 DNA: TGTGCCAGCACTAGGACAGGGGTCGATACGCAGTATTTT. It translates to CASTRTGVDTQYF.

This rearrangement joins TRBV7-9 to TRBJ2-1, with a possible D match to TRBD1 (5 bases). The length of the CDR3 is 15 residues. V gave up 7 bases and J gave up 2 bases, with 15 bases separating them. Looked up from germline, CDR1 is SEHNR and CDR2 is FQNEAQ (reference sequence). In DNA, the CDR3 is TGTGCCAGCACCCGAAGTTCAGGGCCCTACAATGAGCAGTTCTTC. It is translated as CASTRSSGPYNEQFF. Full variable domain (missing parts from reference TRBV7-9 and TRBJ2-1): DTGVSQNPRHKITKRGQNVTFRCDPISEHNRLYWYRQTLGQGPEFLTYFQNEAQLEKSRLLSDRFSAERPKGSFSTLEIQRTEQGDSAMYLCASTRSSGPYNEQFFGPGTRLTVL.

The CDR3 DNA sequence: TGTGCCAGCAGCCGGAGCGGGATGAACACTGAAGCTTTCTTT. It codes for CASSRSGMNTEAFF. The chain is built from TRBV25-1 and TRBJ1-1; no reliable D call. The V end was cut by 6 bases, the J end by 0 bases, with 11 bases between. CDR1 is MGHDK, CDR2 SYGVNS, per germline. The CDR3 has 14 amino acids.

This chain connects TRBV29-1 to TRBJ2-1, with TRBD1 identical over 7 bases. V gave up 8 bases and J gave up 2 bases; unmatched junction bases: 9. The CDR3 runs 14 residues. Germline V CDR1 and CDR2: SQVTM, ANQGSEA. The CDR3 spells CSIPDRATYNEQFF. CDR3 sequence (DNA): TGCAGCATTCCAGACAGGGCGACCTACAATGAGCAGTTCTTC.

This chain uses TRBV6-6 with TRBJ2-2; D may be TRBD2 (5 bases). CDR3 length equals 16 residues. V shed 2 bases and J shed 4 bases, with 14 bases lying between them. Per germline, CDR1 MNHNY and CDR2 SVGAGI (reference sequence). The CDR3 DNA is TGTGCCAGCAGTTACGAGGGAGCGAGGAGCACCGGGGAGCTGTTTTTT. Protein: CASSYEGARSTGELFF.

The CDR3 loop is CASSQVGGGPSKNIQYF. The CDR3 DNA reads TGTGCCAGCAGCCAAGTTGGGGGGGGTCCTTCCAAAAACATTCAGTACTTC. The rearrangement joins TRBV3-1 (or the pseudogene TRBV3-2) to TRBJ2-4; 7 bases fit TRBD2. CDR1 and CDR2 from the germline V gene are LGHDT and YNNKEL (reference sequence). V was pared by 1 base and J by 2 bases, with 8 bases of the junction left unmatched. CDR3 size: 17 residues.

The V and J genes are TRBV18 and TRBJ1-5, with D possibly being TRBD1 (6 bases). This CDR3 is 21 amino acids long. Trimming took off 3 bases at V and 3 bases at J, with 30 bases between the two ends. Germline V gene data show CDR1 as KGHSH and CDR2 as LQKENI. This CDR3 is CASSPLPLAGGAGMNNQPQHF. CDR3 nucleotide sequence: TGTGCCAGCTCACCCCTCCCCCTGGCGGGGGGCGCGGGTATGAACAATCAGCCCCAGCATTTT.

V usage is TRBV19 and J usage is TRBJ1-2; 9 bases are a match to TRBD1. Germline V lookup: CDR1 LNHDA, CDR2 SQIVND (reference sequence). This CDR3 is 15 amino acids long. V shed 3 bases and J 1 base; nucleotides not matched to a gene: 3. CDR3 coding DNA: TGTGCCAGTAGTATCCGGGACAGGGTTAACTATGGCTACACCTTC. Translated: CASSIRDRVNYGYTF.

In this sample, this clone turned up once. The chain recombines TRBV3-1 (or the pseudogene TRBV3-2) with TRBJ2-5, with 9 bases that match TRBD1. V lost 2 bases to trimming and J lost 5 bases; unmatched junction nucleotides: 6. Germline V gene data show CDR1 as LGHDT and CDR2 as YNNKEL (reference sequence). The CDR3 length is 15 residues. DNA of the CDR3: TGTGCCAGCAGCCAACCGACAGGGGGGTGGGAGACCCAGTACTTC. This translates into CASSQPTGGWETQYF.

A few counts support this clone. The J gene is TRBJ2-7, the V gene TRBV5-1, with D hard to call. This CDR3 comprises 12 residues. V was pared by 0 bases and J by 5 bases, with 6 bases between. From germline, CDR1 is SGHRS and CDR2 YFSETQ. The CDR3 loop is CASSLGVHEQYF. The CDR3, as DNA: TGCGCCAGCAGCTTGGGAGTTCACGAGCAGTACTTC.

This sequence joins TRBV4-2 and TRBJ2-1, with D unresolved. V dropped 0 bases and J dropped 9 bases, with 9 bases sitting between them. Germline values: CDR1 LGHNA, CDR2 YNFKEQ. This CDR3 spans 13 amino acids. The CDR3 reads CASSQERQVEQFF. CDR3 nucleotides: TGTGCCAGCAGCCAAGAACGTCAGGTTGAGCAGTTCTTC.

This chain uses TRBV20-1 with TRBJ2-5; 11 nucleotides agree with TRBD2. V lost 3 bases to trimming and J lost 4 bases; unmatched junction nucleotides: 7. CDR1 and CDR2 (germline): DFQATT, SNEGSKA (reference sequence). This CDR3 spans 15 amino acids. The CDR3 DNA follows: TGCAGTGCTAGTAAACTAGCGGGAGCGGGAGAGACCCAGTACTTC. Translation gives CSASKLAGAGETQYF.

V gene TRBV2 combines with J gene TRBJ2-7; 8 bases match TRBD1. Losses at the gene ends were 6 bases for V and 6 bases for J; bases not matched to a gene: 7. The CDR3 is 13 residues long. Germline CDR1 reads SNHLY; CDR2 reads FYNNEI. The CDR3 loop is CASSGDRGSEQYF. In DNA form, the CDR3 reads TGTGCCAGCAGCGGAGACAGGGGCAGCGAGCAGTACTTC.

In this sample, this clone turned up once. This rearrangement joins TRBV30 to TRBJ2-3; TRBD1 agrees at 7 bases. The CDR3 is 14 residues long. Germline V gene sequence: CDR1 GTSNPN, CDR2 SVGIG (reference sequence). Trimming removed 1 base from V and 7 bases from J; junction bases left unmatched: 8. CDR3 nucleotides: TGTGCCTGGAGTGGGGGACAGAGGGGAAATACGCAGTATTTT. This encodes CAWSGGQRGNTQYF.

The V gene is TRBV4-3, the J gene TRBJ1-2, with D unresolved. Trimming took off 3 bases at V and 0 bases at J, with 11 bases between the two ends. CDR3 length: 15 residues. Germline lookup yields CDR1 LGHNA and CDR2 YSLEER. The CDR3 region has the DNA TGCGCCAGCAGCCAGGGCAGCCATTCTAACTATGGCTACACCTTC. Its protein product is CASSQGSHSNYGYTF.

The gene calls are TRBV10-3 and TRBJ1-4, with 8 positions matching TRBD1. CDR1 is ENHRY, CDR2 SYGVKD, per germline. The CDR3 runs to 15 residues. The V and J ends lost 8 bases and 7 bases, in that order; junction bases with no gene match: 12. The CDR3 DNA is TGTGCCATCTCATCCAACCAGGGGGCGGGTGAAAAACTGTTTTTT. Its translation is CAISSNQGAGEKLFF.